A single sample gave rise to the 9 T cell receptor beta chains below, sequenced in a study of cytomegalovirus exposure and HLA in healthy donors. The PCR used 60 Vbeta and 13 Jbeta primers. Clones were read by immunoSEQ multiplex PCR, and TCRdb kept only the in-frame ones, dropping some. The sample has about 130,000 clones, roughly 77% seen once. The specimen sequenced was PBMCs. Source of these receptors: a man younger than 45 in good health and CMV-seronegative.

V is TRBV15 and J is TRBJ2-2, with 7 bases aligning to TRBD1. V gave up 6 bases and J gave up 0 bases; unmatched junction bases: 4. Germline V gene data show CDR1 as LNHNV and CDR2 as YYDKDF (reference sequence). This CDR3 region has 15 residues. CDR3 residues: CATSRGQSNTGELFF. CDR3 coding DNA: TGTGCCACCAGTCGGGGACAGTCGAACACCGGGGAGCTGTTTTTT.

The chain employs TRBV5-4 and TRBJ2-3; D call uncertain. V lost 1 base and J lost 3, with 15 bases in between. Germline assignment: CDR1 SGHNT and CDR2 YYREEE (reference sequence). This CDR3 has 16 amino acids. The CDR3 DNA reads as TGTGCCAGCAGCTTGTTTGGTGTAGCTACGACAGATACGCAGTATTTT. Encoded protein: CASSLFGVATTDTQYF. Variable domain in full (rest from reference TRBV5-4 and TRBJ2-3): ETGVTQSPTHLIKTRGQQVTLRCSSQSGHNTVSWYQQALGQGPQFIFQYYREEENGRGNFPPRFSGLQFPNYSSELNVNALELDDSALYLCASSLFGVATTDTQYFGPGTRLTVL.

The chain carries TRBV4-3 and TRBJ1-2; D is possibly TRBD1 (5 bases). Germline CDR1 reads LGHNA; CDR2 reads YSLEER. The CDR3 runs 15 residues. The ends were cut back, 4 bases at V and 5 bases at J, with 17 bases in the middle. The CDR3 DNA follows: TGCGCCAGCAGCCCGGGGGAGAGGGCGTCTTATGGCTACACCTTC. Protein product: CASSPGERASYGYTF.

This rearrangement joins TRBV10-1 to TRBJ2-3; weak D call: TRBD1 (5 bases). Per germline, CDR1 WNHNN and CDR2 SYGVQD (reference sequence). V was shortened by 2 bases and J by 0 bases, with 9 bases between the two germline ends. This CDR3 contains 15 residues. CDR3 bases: TGCGCCAGCAGTGAGGGGGCGGAGAGCACAGATACGCAGTATTTT. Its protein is CASSEGAESTDTQYF.

The CDR3, as DNA: TGCAGCGCTGCTGACAGTTTGAACACTGAAGCTTTCTTT. Amino acid sequence: CSAADSLNTEAFF. The chain couples TRBV29-1 to TRBJ1-1, with a possible D match to TRBD1 (5 bases). V was shortened by 7 bases and J by 0 bases, with 12 bases between the two germline ends. CDR3 length: 13 residues. Looked up from germline, CDR1 is SQVTM and CDR2 is ANQGSEA.

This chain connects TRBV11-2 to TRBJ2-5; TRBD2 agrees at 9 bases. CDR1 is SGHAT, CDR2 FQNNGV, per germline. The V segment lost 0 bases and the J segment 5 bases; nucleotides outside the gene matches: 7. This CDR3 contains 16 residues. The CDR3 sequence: CASSLERRGGFETQYF. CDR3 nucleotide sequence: TGTGCCAGCAGCTTAGAGAGGCGGGGGGGCTTTGAGACCCAGTACTTC.

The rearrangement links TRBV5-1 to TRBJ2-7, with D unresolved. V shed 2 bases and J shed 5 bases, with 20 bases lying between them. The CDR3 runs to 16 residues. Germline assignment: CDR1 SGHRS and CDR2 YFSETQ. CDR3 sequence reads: CASSLMTRSGLDEQYF. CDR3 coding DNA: TGCGCCAGCAGCTTAATGACCCGCTCCGGGTTGGACGAGCAGTACTTC.

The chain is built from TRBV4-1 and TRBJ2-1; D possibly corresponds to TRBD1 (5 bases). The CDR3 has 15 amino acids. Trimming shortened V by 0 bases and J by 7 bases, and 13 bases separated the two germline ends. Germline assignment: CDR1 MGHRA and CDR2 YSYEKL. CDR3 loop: CASSQDWQGMNEQFF. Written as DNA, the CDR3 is TGCGCCAGCAGCCAAGATTGGCAGGGAATGAATGAGCAGTTCTTC.

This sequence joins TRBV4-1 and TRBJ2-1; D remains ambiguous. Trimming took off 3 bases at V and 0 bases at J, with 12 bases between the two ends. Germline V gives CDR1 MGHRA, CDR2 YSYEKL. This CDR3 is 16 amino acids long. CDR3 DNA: TGCGCCAGCAGCCATCGATGGCCCCTCTCCTACAATGAGCAGTTCTTC. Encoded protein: CASSHRWPLSYNEQFF.